This TCR beta chain was profiled in a study of CD8+ T cells in alopecia areata. Findings and caveats of the study: Just one nonresponder means the tie between baseline CD8+ expansion and response stays uncertain.

Extracted RNA was reverse transcribed into cDNA, the sequencing template. The protocol was immunoSEQ multiplex PCR, while the TCRdb copy is restricted to in-frame clones and leaves out a portion. The data show roughly 220,000 clones, 66% seen once. Details on this clone: Its antigen remains unknown.

The treatment denotes: oral pan-JAK inhibitor, 5-10 mg twice daily. CDR1 is SGHRS and CDR2 is YFSETQ in the germline V gene. This CDR3 has 13 amino acids. Trimming left V 4 bases short and J 7 bases short, with 12 bases between. Material: CD4+ T cells sorted from blood, obtained between weeks 43 and 45, from a patient treated with tofacitinib. This clonotype was sampled from a human donor with alopecia areata. The chain carries TRBV5-1 and TRBJ2-1; D remains unclear. CDR3 sequence: CASSPTLANEQFF. The CDR3 DNA is TGCGCCAGCAGCCCCACATTAGCTAATGAGCAGTTCTTC.